This T cell receptor beta chain comes out of a study of blood T cell repertoires in COVID-19. The protocol was immunoSEQ multiplex PCR, while the TCRdb copy is restricted to in-frame clones and leaves out a portion. The table shows 250,000 or so clones, with 89% occurring only once. Trimming left V 10 bases short and J 3 bases short, with 15 bases between. This CDR3 has 13 residues. Germline values: CDR1 ENHRY, CDR2 SYGVKD. J is TRBJ2-5 and V is TRBV10-3, with D maybe TRBD2 (6 bases). The receptor was isolated from a woman aged 40 to 50 who had recovered from COVID-19. Sequenced material: peripheral blood. The CDR3 is CATAPGLEETQYF. Here the CDR3 DNA reads TGTGCCACGGCCCCGGGACTGGAAGAGACCCAGTACTTC.